This record concerns one TCR beta chain sequence. Its antigen remains unknown. Deletions cut 0 bases from V and 2 bases from J, with 8 bases between. The germline V gene has CDR1 SGHTS and CDR2 YDEGEE. This CDR3 region has 14 residues. These data come from a study of T cell responses to AZD1222 COVID-19 vaccine. Notes on the study in general: Repertoire sampling happened only post peak T cell response.

Sequenced by immunoSEQ multiplex PCR; TCRdb stores in-frame clones only, minus some. The sample includes approximately 110,000 clones, around 92% of them seen just once. The chain has TRBV5-8 and TRBJ1-2; D is undetermined. The input for sequencing was peripheral blood, taken 28 days after the second AZD1222 dose. The receptor was isolated from an adult who received the AZD1222 COVID-19 vaccine. CDR3 loop: CASSLAGGNYGYTF. The CDR3, as DNA: TGTGCCAGCAGCTTGGCCGGAGGGAACTATGGCTACACCTTC.